The 23 T cell receptor beta chains reported below all come from one sample, sequenced in a study of blood T cell repertoires in COVID-19. Repertoires were generated with immunoSEQ multiplex PCR, while TCRdb's copy carries only in-frame clones and drops some. Of some 230,000 clones listed, roughly four fifths were seen once; the top ten hold over 12%. Sequenced input: PBMCs or T cells enriched from blood (not recorded which). Source of these receptors: a middle-aged man who had recovered from COVID-19.

The J gene is TRBJ2-1, the V gene TRBV9; TRBD2 agrees at 9 bases. CDR3 length: 15 residues. CDR1 and CDR2 from the germline V gene are SGDLS and YYNGEE. The J segment lost 2 bases and the V segment lost 5 bases, leaving 5 bases of the junction unmatched. The CDR3 loop is CASRQAGGPYNEQFF. CDR3 sequence (DNA): TGTGCCAGCAGACAAGCGGGAGGTCCCTACAATGAGCAGTTCTTC.

This clone was detected a few times. The CDR3 DNA follows: TGTGCCAGCAGCTTAACTAGCGGGGGGGTGGATGAGCAGTTCTTC. Its translation: CASSLTSGGVDEQFF. This rearrangement joins TRBV7-9 to TRBJ2-1, with 13 bases identical to TRBD2. The CDR3 totals 15 residues. The germline CDR1 and CDR2 sequences are SEHNR and FQNEAQ (reference sequence). V was clipped by 2 bases and J by 8 bases; unmatched bases: 3.

This chain connects TRBV3-1 (or the pseudogene TRBV3-2) to TRBJ2-5; D remains unclear. Germline-derived CDR1 and CDR2 are LGHDT and YNNKEL (reference sequence). The CDR3 loop spans 15 amino acids. The V end lost 1 base, the J end lost 1 base, and 10 bases lay between the germline ends. The CDR3 protein is CASSQVAHAQETQYF. The CDR3 region has the DNA TGTGCCAGCAGCCAAGTAGCCCATGCCCAAGAGACCCAGTACTTC.

The chain is built from TRBV19 and TRBJ1-1; D ambiguous. The CDR3 sequence is 15 residues long. Per the germline V gene, CDR1 is LNHDA and CDR2 is SQIVND (reference sequence). Trimming cost V 2 bases and J 1 base, with 11 bases left between them. This CDR3 reads CASSIRLEGNTEAFF. The DNA for the CDR3 is TGTGCCAGTAGTATAAGGTTGGAGGGGAACACTGAAGCTTTCTTT.

This chain joins TRBV2 and TRBJ1-4; D remains unclear. The V and J ends lost 4 bases and 5 bases respectively, with 8 bases between them. The germline V gene encodes CDR1 SNHLY and CDR2 FYNNEI. The CDR3 loop spans 13 amino acids. The CDR3 loop reads CASSGAGNEKLFF. The DNA for the CDR3 is TGTGCCAGCAGTGGGGCGGGGAATGAAAAACTGTTTTTT.

V gene TRBV6-4 combines with J gene TRBJ1-2; a possible D gene is TRBD1 (5 bases). Germline CDR1 reads MRHNA; CDR2 reads SNTAGT. V lost 5 bases and J lost 2, with 18 bases in between. This CDR3 comprises 16 residues. This CDR3 is CASSPWGGRPNYGYTF. The CDR3 nucleotides are TGTGCCAGCAGTCCCTGGGGGGGTCGCCCCAACTATGGCTACACCTTC.

The chain links TRBV19 to TRBJ1-6; maybe TRBD1 (6 bases). Germline assignment: CDR1 LNHDA and CDR2 SQIVND (reference sequence). This CDR3 spans 15 amino acids. The V gene lost 2 bases and the J gene lost 7 bases, with 12 bases spanning the gap. The CDR3: CASSISRGNNSPLHF. The CDR3 coding sequence is TGTGCCAGTAGTATATCCAGGGGTAACAATTCACCCCTCCACTTT.

J is TRBJ1-5 and V is TRBV6-5; D remains unclear. CDR1 MNHEY and CDR2 SVGAGI come from the germline V gene. The CDR3 loop spans 15 amino acids. V was pared by 6 bases and J by 4 bases, with 16 bases between. In DNA form, the CDR3 reads TGTGCCAGCAGCTCCCCCGAGGGCTTTAATCAGCCCCAGCATTTT. Its translation: CASSSPEGFNQPQHF.

The chain couples TRBV19 to TRBJ2-2; 9 bases line up with TRBD1. J lost 6 bases, V lost 2 bases, and 7 bases had no gene match. The length of the CDR3 is 16 residues. The germline V gene encodes CDR1 LNHDA and CDR2 SQIVND (reference sequence). CDR3 sequence reads: CASSIIWTGVPGELFF. CDR3 DNA: TGTGCCAGTAGTATAATCTGGACAGGGGTGCCCGGGGAGCTGTTTTTT. The variable domain in full, completed from reference TRBV19 and TRBJ2-2, reads DGGITQSPKYLFRKEGQNVTLSCEQNLNHDAMYWYRQDPGQGLRLIYYSQIVNDFQKGDIAEGYSVSREKKESFPLTVTSAQKNPTAFYLCASSIIWTGVPGELFFGEGSRLTVL.

The chain combines TRBV5-5 with TRBJ1-5; 9 bases align to TRBD1. The germline V gene has CDR1 SGHKS and CDR2 YYEKEE (reference sequence). Trimming took 4 bases from V and 6 from J; bases not matched to a gene: 8. The CDR3 totals 15 residues. The CDR3 DNA sequence: TGTGCCAGCAGCCGGGAGGGACAGGGAACTCAGCCCCAGCATTTT. As protein: CASSREGQGTQPQHF.

Only a few counts were recorded for this clone. The V call is TRBV4-1, the J call TRBJ1-4, with D possibly TRBD1 on 6 matching bases. Per germline, CDR1 MGHRA and CDR2 YSYEKL. V lost 2 bases to trimming and J lost 8 bases, with 12 bases between them. This CDR3 region has 14 residues. CDR3 region: CASSQPQGWEKLFF. In DNA, the CDR3 is TGCGCCAGCAGCCAACCTCAGGGGTGGGAAAAACTGTTTTTT.

The V and J genes are TRBV28 and TRBJ1-2; the D is unclear. This CDR3 spans 15 amino acids. The V and J ends lost 0 bases and 3 bases respectively, with 11 bases between them. Germline V gives CDR1 MDHEN, CDR2 SYDVKM. DNA of the CDR3: TGTGCCAGCAGTTTATGGGGCGCCAATGACTATGGCTACACCTTC. The encoded protein is CASSLWGANDYGYTF.

The chain couples TRBV6-5 to TRBJ1-6; D is perhaps TRBD1 (6 bases). The germline V gene has CDR1 MNHEY and CDR2 SVGAGI. This CDR3 region has 12 residues. Deletions cut 5 bases from V and 8 bases from J, with 7 bases between. CDR3 sequence: CASSRTDSPLHF. CDR3 DNA: TGTGCCAGCAGTCGGACAGATTCACCCCTCCACTTT.

This rearrangement joins TRBV4-1 to TRBJ2-3; possibly TRBD2 for D (6 bases). The CDR3 sequence is 14 residues long. The germline V and J ends were trimmed by 0 bases and 4 bases, with 8 bases remaining between them. CDR1 is MGHRA, CDR2 YSYEKL, per germline. CDR3 coding DNA: TGCGCCAGCAGCCAAGATCCGGGGGCAGATACGCAGTATTTT. Its protein product is CASSQDPGADTQYF.

The rearrangement joins TRBV3-1 (or the pseudogene TRBV3-2) to TRBJ2-6; 8 bases agree with TRBD2. After removal of 4 bases from V and 0 bases from J, the junction contained 11 bases not matched to a gene. The CDR3 spans 19 residues. Germline CDR1 reads LGHDT; CDR2 reads YNNKEL (reference sequence). CDR3 DNA: TGTGCCAGCAGCCGGGCTAGCGGGCGGGTCTTCTCTGGGGCCAACGTCCTGACTTTC. Amino acids: CASSRASGRVFSGANVLTF.

CDR3 sequence: CASSPPGGPWPQHF. As DNA, the CDR3 is TGTGCCAGCAGCCCACCAGGGGGGCCTTGGCCCCAGCATTTT. J is TRBJ1-5 and V is TRBV7-2, with TRBD1 matching 7 bases. Per germline, CDR1 SGHTA and CDR2 FQGNSA. Trimming removed 5 bases from V and 9 bases from J; junction bases left unmatched: 10. This CDR3 contains 14 residues.

This chain links TRBV19 with TRBJ2-1, with TRBD2 matching over 7 bases. CDR1 LNHDA and CDR2 SQIVND come from the germline V gene (reference sequence). The CDR3 covers 20 residues. J gave up 9 bases and V 5 bases, and 28 bases lay outside the gene matches. CDR3 sequence reads: CASSPIFMALTGAGPGEQFF. CDR3 bases: TGTGCCAGTAGTCCCATCTTTATGGCCCTAACTGGAGCGGGGCCTGGTGAGCAGTTCTTC.

V gene TRBV29-1 combines with J gene TRBJ2-7, with 9 bases fitting TRBD2. Looked up from germline, CDR1 is SQVTM and CDR2 is ANQGSEA. This CDR3 has 12 amino acids. Trimming took 7 bases from V and 5 from J; bases not matched to a gene: 6. The CDR3 DNA reads as TGCAGCGCGAAGCGGGAGGACCACGAGCAGTACTTC. Protein: CSAKREDHEQYF.

This chain links TRBV3-1 (or the pseudogene TRBV3-2) with TRBJ2-7; a possible D gene is TRBD2 (6 bases). Trimming took 5 bases from V and 6 from J, leaving 17 bases between them. CDR3 length equals 14 residues. Germline V gene data show CDR1 as LGHDT and CDR2 as YNNKEL (reference sequence). For the CDR3, the DNA is TGTGCCAGCAGCGCTCTATTGGGCGGGGTCGAGCAGTACTTC. Translation gives CASSALLGGVEQYF.

The V and J genes are TRBV2 and TRBJ1-6, with 8 bases fitting TRBD1. CDR1 and CDR2 from the germline V gene are SNHLY and FYNNEI. V dropped 6 bases and J dropped 6; count of bases not matched to a gene: 7. This CDR3 spans 15 amino acids. The CDR3 reads CASRATGGANSPLHF. The CDR3 nucleotides read TGTGCCAGCAGGGCAACAGGGGGTGCTAATTCACCCCTCCACTTT.

The genes are TRBV6-5 and TRBJ1-1; D is perhaps TRBD1 (6 bases). V lost 6 bases and J lost 0, with 8 bases in between. Looked up from germline, CDR1 is MNHEY and CDR2 is SVGAGI. This CDR3 has 13 residues. CDR3 residues: CASRGQLNTEAFF. CDR3 DNA: TGTGCCAGCAGGGGACAATTGAACACTGAAGCTTTCTTT.

The gene calls are TRBV5-1 and TRBJ2-5; TRBD2 matches at 7 bases. The junction had 8 bases not matched to a gene; V was cut back by 4 bases and J by 2 bases. The CDR3 runs to 15 residues. Germline V gene lookup returns CDR1 SGHRS and CDR2 YFSETQ. The CDR3: CASSNREEGQETQYF. The DNA for the CDR3 is TGCGCCAGCAGCAATCGGGAGGAGGGGCAAGAGACCCAGTACTTC.

This clone was found once. The rearrangement links TRBV3-1 (or the pseudogene TRBV3-2) to TRBJ2-6, with a possible D match to TRBD1 (5 bases). V was cut by 5 bases and J by 3 bases, with 14 bases left in between. CDR3 size: 16 residues. The germline CDR1 and CDR2 sequences are LGHDT and YNNKEL (reference sequence). DNA of the CDR3: TGTGCCAGCAGCACTTCAGGGTTTCTTGGGGCCAACGTCCTGACTTTC. Translating gives CASSTSGFLGANVLTF.